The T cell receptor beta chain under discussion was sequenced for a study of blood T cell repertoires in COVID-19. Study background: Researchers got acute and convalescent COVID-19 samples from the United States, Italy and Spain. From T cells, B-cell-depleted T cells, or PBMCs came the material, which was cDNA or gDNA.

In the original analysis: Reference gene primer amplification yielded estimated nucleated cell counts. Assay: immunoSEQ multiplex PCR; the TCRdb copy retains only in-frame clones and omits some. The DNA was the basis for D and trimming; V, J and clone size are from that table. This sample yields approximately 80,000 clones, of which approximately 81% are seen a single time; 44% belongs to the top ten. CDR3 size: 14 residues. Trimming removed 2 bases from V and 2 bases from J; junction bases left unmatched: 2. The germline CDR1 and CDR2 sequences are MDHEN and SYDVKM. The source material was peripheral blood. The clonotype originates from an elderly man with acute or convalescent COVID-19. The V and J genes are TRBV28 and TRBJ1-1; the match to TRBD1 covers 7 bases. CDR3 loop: CASSLNRGNTEAFF. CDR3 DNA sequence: TGTGCCAGCAGTTTAAACAGGGGAAACACTGAAGCTTTCTTT.